Each of the 9 T cell receptor beta chains below was sequenced from the same sample in a study of beta chain features in type 1 diabetes. Study-wide findings and caveats: Moderately but significantly shorter TCRB CDR3s were found in Type 1 diabetes patients in all four CD4+ subsets.

Expressed TCRB transcripts were sequenced because the isolated RNA had all been reverse transcribed beforehand. The data were produced by immunoSEQ multiplex PCR, yet TCRdb's version contains in-frame clones alone and is incomplete. Seen here are around 280,000 clones, 15% observed once, and the top ten hold less than 0.02%. These receptors' targets are unknown. Sequencing was done on a sample of naive CD4+ T cells from blood. All receptors come from a man aged 18 to 29 with type 1 diabetes.

The CDR3: CASSFERDTQYF. The CDR3 DNA reads TGTGCCAGCAGCTTCGAGAGAGATACGCAGTATTTT. The V call is TRBV5-5, the J call TRBJ2-3, with D unresolved. Germline lookup yields CDR1 SGHKS and CDR2 YYEKEE (reference sequence). Trimming cost V 2 bases and J 5 bases, with 6 bases left between them. CDR3 length equals 12 residues.

The genes are TRBV30 and TRBJ2-5, with D possibly being TRBD1 (5 bases). The germline CDR1 and CDR2 sequences are GTSNPN and SVGIG (reference sequence). The CDR3 length is 12 residues. The germline V and J ends were trimmed by 5 bases and 5 bases, with 12 bases remaining between them. The CDR3: CAWGQGSETQYF. In DNA form, the CDR3 reads TGTGCCTGGGGGCAGGGCTCCGAGACCCAGTACTTC.

This sequence joins TRBV7-6 and TRBJ2-7, with D perhaps matching TRBD2 (6 bases). Germline V gene sequence: CDR1 SGHVS, CDR2 FNYEAQ. There are 16 residues in the CDR3. Trimming took 5 bases from V and 4 from J, leaving 21 bases between them. The CDR3 region is CASSPPLVGGRYEQYF. The CDR3 DNA follows: TGTGCCAGCAGCCCCCCTCTGGTCGGGGGTCGGTACGAGCAGTACTTC.

This clone has just a few counts. The chain is built from TRBV28 and TRBJ2-7; D is uncertain. CDR3 length equals 14 residues. V dropped 2 bases and J dropped 0 bases, with 8 bases sitting between them. Germline values: CDR1 MDHEN, CDR2 SYDVKM. The CDR3 DNA follows: TGTGCCAGCAGTTTAAGGCGACTCTCCTACGAGCAGTACTTC. Translating gives CASSLRRLSYEQYF.

The chain uses TRBV19 and TRBJ2-7, with 9 bases that match TRBD1. Germline V gene sequence: CDR1 LNHDA, CDR2 SQIVND (reference sequence). V dropped 8 bases and J dropped 2; count of bases not matched to a gene: 7. This CDR3 contains 14 residues. The CDR3 here is CASSPGTGTYEQYF. CDR3 DNA sequence: TGTGCCAGTTCACCGGGGACAGGGACCTACGAGCAGTACTTC.

This chain links TRBV5-4 with TRBJ2-3, with 7 bases lining up with TRBD2. CDR1 and CDR2 (germline): SGHNT, YYREEE (reference sequence). The CDR3 sequence is 15 residues long. V shed 2 bases, J shed 2 bases, and the junction held 5 bases outside the gene matches. The DNA for the CDR3 is TGTGCCAGCAGCTTTAGGGCGGGAGTCACAGATACGCAGTATTTT. Translation: CASSFRAGVTDTQYF.

V gene TRBV27 combines with J gene TRBJ2-1; 7 bases match TRBD2. This CDR3 has 17 amino acids. Per the germline V gene, CDR1 is MNHEY and CDR2 is SMNVEV (reference sequence). Losses at the gene ends were 5 bases for V and 6 bases for J; bases not matched to a gene: 16. CDR3 DNA: TGTGCCAGCAGTCCCTACTCCGGGACTAACTATCCCAATGAGCAGTTCTTC. Translating it yields CASSPYSGTNYPNEQFF.

The CDR3 DNA is TGCGCCAGCAGCTTGTCCCCCGGGTCTACGGGGGAGCAGTTCTTC. It specifies CASSLSPGSTGEQFF. The genes are TRBV5-1 and TRBJ2-1; TRBD2 is a possible D gene (5 bases). Trimming removed 1 base at V and 10 bases at J, with 18 bases between. The CDR3 has 15 residues. CDR1 and CDR2 (germline): SGHRS, YFSETQ.

Comment on this clone: This sample includes further DNA sequences coding for the same CDR3. V and J are TRBV7-2 and TRBJ2-7; D may be TRBD2 (5 bases). CDR1 and CDR2 from the germline V gene are SGHTA and FQGNSA. The CDR3 length is 13 residues. V was clipped by 1 base and J by 4 bases, with 8 bases between them. The CDR3 is CASSLVRGYEQYF. CDR3 nucleotide sequence: TGTGCCAGCAGCTTAGTTCGGGGATACGAGCAGTACTTC.